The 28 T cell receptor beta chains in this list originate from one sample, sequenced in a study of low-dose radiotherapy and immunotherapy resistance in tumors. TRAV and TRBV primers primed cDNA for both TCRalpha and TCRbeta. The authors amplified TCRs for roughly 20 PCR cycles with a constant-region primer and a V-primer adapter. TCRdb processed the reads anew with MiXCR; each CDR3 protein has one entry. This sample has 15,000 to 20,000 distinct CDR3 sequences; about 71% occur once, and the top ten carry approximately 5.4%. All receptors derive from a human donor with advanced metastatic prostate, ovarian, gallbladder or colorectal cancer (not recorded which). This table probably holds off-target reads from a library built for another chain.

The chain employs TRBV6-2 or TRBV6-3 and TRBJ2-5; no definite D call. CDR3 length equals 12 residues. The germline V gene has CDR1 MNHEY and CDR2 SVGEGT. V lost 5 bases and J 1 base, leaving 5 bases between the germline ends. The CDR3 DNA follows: TGTGCCAGCAGTGATCTCCAAGAGACCCAGTACTTC. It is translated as CASSDLQETQYF.

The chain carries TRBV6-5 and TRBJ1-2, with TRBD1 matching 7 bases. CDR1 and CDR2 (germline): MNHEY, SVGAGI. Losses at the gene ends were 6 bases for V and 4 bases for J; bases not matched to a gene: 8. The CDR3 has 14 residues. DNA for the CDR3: TGTGCCAGCAGGAACCGACAGGGTAGCTATGGCTACACCTTC. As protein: CASRNRQGSYGYTF.

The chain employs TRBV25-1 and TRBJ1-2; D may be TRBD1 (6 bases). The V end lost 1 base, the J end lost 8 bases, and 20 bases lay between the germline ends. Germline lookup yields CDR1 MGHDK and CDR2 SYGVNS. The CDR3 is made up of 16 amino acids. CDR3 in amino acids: CASSEWTAATGLGYTF. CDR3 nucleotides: TGTGCCAGCAGTGAATGGACTGCAGCCACAGGGTTGGGCTACACCTTC.

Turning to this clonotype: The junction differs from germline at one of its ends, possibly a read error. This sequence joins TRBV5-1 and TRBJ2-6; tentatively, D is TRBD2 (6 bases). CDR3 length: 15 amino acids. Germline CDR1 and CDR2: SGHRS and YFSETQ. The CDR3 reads CASSLPAGGANVLTF. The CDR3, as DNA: TGTGCCAGCAGCTTGCCGGCGGGGGGGGCCAACGTCCTGACTTTC.

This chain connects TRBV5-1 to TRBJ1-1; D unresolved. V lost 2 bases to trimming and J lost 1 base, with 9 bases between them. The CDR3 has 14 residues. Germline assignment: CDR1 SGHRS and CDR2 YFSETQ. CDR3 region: CASSLGSRNTEAFF. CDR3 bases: TGCGCCAGCAGCTTAGGGTCTCGGAACACTGAAGCTTTCTTT.

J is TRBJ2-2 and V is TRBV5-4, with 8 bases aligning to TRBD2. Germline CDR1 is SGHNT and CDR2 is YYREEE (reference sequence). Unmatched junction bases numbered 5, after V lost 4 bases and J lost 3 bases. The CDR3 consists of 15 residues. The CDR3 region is CASSLSGMDTGELFF. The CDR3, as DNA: TGTGCCAGCAGCCTTAGCGGGATGGACACCGGGGAGCTGTTTTTT.

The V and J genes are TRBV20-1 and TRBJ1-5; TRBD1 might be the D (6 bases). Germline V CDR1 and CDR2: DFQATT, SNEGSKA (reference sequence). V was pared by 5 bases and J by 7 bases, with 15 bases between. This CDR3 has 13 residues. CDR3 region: CSALGQSQQPQHF. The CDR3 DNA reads TGCAGTGCTCTAGGACAGTCACAACAGCCCCAGCATTTT.

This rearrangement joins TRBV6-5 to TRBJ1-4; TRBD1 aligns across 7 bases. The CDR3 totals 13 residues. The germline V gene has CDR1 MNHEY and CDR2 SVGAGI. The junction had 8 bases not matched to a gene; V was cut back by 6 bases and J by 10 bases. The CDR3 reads CASSPDRVGKLFF. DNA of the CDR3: TGTGCCAGCAGCCCAGACAGGGTCGGAAAACTGTTTTTT.

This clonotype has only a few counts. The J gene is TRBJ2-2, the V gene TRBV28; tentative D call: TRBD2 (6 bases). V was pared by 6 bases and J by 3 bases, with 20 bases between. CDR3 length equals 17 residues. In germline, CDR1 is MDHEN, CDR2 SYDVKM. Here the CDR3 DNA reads TGTGCCAGCAGCCCACCAAAAGGGACTTCATACACCGGGGAGCTGTTTTTT. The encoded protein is CASSPPKGTSYTGELFF.

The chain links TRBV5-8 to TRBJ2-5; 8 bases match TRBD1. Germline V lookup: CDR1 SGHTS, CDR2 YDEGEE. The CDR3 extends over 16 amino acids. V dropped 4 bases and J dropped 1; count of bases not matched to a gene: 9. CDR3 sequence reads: CASSDGSGGFQETQYF. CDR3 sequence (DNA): TGTGCCAGCAGCGATGGTTCAGGGGGCTTCCAAGAGACCCAGTACTTC.

DNA of the CDR3: TGTGCCAGCAGCACCGGGACGGTGGATCGCTACACCTTC. It codes for CASSTGTVDRYTF. The chain has TRBV6-2 or TRBV6-3 and TRBJ1-2; perhaps TRBD1 as D (5 bases). The CDR3 has 13 residues. Trimming pared 6 bases from V and 9 bases from J, leaving 17 bases between. CDR1 and CDR2 from the germline V gene are MNHEY and SVGEGT.

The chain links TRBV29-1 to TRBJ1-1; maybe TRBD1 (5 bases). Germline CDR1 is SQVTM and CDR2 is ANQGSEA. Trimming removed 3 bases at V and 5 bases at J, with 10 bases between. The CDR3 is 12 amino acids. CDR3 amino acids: CSVEDGGTEAFF. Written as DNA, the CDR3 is TGCAGCGTTGAGGACGGGGGGACTGAAGCTTTCTTT.

CDR3 residues: CASSAADRDYGYTF. The DNA of the CDR3 is TGCGCCAGCAGCGCGGCGGACAGGGACTATGGCTACACCTTC. The chain links TRBV5-1 to TRBJ1-2, with 8 positions matching TRBD1. This CDR3 spans 14 amino acids. V trimming: 4 bases; J trimming: 3 bases; junction bases outside the gene matches: 5. Germline V gives CDR1 SGHRS, CDR2 YFSETQ.

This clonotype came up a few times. CDR3 bases: TGTGCCAGCAGAGTCACTAGCGGGGGAAGGCTTTACAATGAGCAGTTCTTC. Protein: CASRVTSGGRLYNEQFF. The chain combines TRBV2 with TRBJ2-1; 11 bases map to TRBD2. This CDR3 is built from 17 residues. The V and J ends lost 6 bases and 4 bases, in that order; junction bases with no gene match: 11. Germline CDR1 and CDR2: SNHLY and FYNNEI.

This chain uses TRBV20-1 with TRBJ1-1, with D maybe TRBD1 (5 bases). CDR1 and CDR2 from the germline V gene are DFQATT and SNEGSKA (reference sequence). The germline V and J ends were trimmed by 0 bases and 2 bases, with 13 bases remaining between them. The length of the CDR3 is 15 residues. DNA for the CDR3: TGCAGTGCTAGAGACGGGGGGATTCTAAACACTGAAGCTTTCTTT. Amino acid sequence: CSARDGGILNTEAFF.

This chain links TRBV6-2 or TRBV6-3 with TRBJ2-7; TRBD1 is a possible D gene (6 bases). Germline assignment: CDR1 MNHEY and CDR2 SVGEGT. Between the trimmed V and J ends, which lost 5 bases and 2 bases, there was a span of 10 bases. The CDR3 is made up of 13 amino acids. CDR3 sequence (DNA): TGTGCCAGCAGTGACAGGTTAACCTACGAGCAGTACTTC. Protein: CASSDRLTYEQYF.

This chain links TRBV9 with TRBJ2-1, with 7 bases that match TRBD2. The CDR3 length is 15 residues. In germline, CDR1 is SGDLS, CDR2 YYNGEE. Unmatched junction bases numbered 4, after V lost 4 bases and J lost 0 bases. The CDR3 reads CASSMGGSSYNEQFF. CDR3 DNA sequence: TGTGCCAGCAGCATGGGGGGGAGCTCCTACAATGAGCAGTTCTTC.

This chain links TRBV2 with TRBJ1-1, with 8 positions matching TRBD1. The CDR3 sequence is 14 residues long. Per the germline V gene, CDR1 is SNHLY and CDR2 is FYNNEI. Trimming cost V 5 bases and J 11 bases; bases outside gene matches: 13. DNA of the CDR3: TGTGCCAGCAGTCTGACAGGGGCGGGTTTTAAGGCTTTCTTT. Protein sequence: CASSLTGAGFKAFF. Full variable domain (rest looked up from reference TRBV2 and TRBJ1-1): EPEVTQTPSHQVTQMGQEVILRCVPISNHLYFYWYRQILGQKVEFLVSFYNNEISEKSEIFDDQFSVERPDGSNFTLKIRSTKLEDSAMYFCASSLTGAGFKAFFGQGTRLTVV.

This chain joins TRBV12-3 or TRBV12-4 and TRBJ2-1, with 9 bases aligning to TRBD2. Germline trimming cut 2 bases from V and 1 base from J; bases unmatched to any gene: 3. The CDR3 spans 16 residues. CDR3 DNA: TGTGCCAGCAGTTTAAATGCGGGGGGGTCCTACAATGAGCAGTTCTTC. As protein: CASSLNAGGSYNEQFF.

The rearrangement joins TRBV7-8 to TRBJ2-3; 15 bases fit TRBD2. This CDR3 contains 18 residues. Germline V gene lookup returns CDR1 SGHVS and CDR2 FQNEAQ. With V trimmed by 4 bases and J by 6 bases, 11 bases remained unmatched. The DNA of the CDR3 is TGTGCCAGCAGCTCCCAAGGACTAGCGGGAGGGCCGACGGATACGCAGTATTTT. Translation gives CASSSQGLAGGPTDTQYF.

The DNA for the CDR3 is TGTGCCACCCGGACTAGCGCCAATGAGCAGTTCTTC. It is translated as CATRTSANEQFF. This chain connects TRBV12-3 or TRBV12-4 to TRBJ2-1, with 9 bases aligning to TRBD2. J was trimmed by 6 bases and V by 10 bases; bases with no gene match: 4. The length of the CDR3 is 12 residues.

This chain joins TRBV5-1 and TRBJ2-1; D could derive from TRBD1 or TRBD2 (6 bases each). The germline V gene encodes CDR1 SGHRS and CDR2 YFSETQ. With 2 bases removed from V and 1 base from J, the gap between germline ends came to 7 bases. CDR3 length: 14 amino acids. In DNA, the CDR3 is TGCGCCAGCAGCTTAGGGGGGTCCTACAATGAGCAGTTCTTC. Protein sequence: CASSLGGSYNEQFF.

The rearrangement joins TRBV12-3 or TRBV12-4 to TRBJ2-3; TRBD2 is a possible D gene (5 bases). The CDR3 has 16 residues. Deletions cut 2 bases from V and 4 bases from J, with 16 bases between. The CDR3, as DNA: TGTGCCAGCAGTTTAAAAGGAAGGCGGGCGTCAGATACGCAGTATTTT. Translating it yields CASSLKGRRASDTQYF.

CDR3 bases: TGTGCCAGCAGCCCAGGGACAGCTGGAGGAAACACCATATATTTT. Translated: CASSPGTAGGNTIYF. This sequence joins TRBV7-8 and TRBJ1-3, with TRBD1 identical over 7 bases. Germline values: CDR1 SGHVS, CDR2 FQNEAQ. Unmatched junction bases numbered 8, after V lost 5 bases and J lost 4 bases. The CDR3 is 15 amino acids.

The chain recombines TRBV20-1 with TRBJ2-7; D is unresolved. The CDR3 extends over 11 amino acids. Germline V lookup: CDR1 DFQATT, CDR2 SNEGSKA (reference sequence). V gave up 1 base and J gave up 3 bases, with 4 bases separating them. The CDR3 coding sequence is TGCAGTGCTAGAGCGGGCTACGAGCAGTACTTC. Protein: CSARAGYEQYF.

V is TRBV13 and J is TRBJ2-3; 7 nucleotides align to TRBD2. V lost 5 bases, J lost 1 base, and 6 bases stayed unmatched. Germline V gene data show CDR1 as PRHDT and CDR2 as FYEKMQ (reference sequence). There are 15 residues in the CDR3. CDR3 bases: TGTGCCAGCAGCCGAGCGGGGTCTGGCACAGATACGCAGTATTTT. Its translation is CASSRAGSGTDTQYF.

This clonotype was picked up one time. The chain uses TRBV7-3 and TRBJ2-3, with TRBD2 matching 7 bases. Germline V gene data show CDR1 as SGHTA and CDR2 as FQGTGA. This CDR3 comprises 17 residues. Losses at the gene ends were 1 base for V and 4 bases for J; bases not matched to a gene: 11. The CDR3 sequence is CASSLRSGREIADTQYF. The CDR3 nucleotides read TGTGCCAGCAGCTTAAGGTCTGGGCGGGAGATCGCAGATACGCAGTATTTT.

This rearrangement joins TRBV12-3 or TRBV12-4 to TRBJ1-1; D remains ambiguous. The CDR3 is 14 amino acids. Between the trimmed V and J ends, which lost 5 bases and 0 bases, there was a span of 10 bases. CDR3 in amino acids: CASSAGPMNTEAFF. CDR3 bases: TGTGCCAGCAGTGCAGGACCGATGAACACTGAAGCTTTCTTT.